What follows are 25 T cell receptor beta chains derived from one specimen sequenced in a study of coeliac disease (dated by TCRdb to about 2022). Preparation of the library involved the immunoSEQ multiplex PCR assay. TCRdb provides this immuneACCESS table in a form limited to in-frame rearrangements. Some clones are lacking; in checked studies, under half of them reflect an unresolved V gene, and why the rest are absent is not known. This sample has approximately 9,100 clones in its table, and 45% to 60% of those were observed once. Around 10% of the sample comes from the top ten. The sequenced sample consisted of intraepithelial lymphocytes from the gut. The cell subset or site label corresponds to: intraepithelial cell (IEC) fraction of small intestinal biopsy. Receptors originate from a woman aged 60-75 years with celiac disease.

The chain recombines TRBV28 with TRBJ2-7; no clear D gene. Trimming took 1 base from V and 3 from J, leaving 10 bases between them. The germline CDR1 and CDR2 sequences are MDHEN and SYDVKM. The CDR3 length is 14 residues. The CDR3 protein is CASSLFPTDYEQYF. CDR3 DNA: TGTGCCAGCAGTTTATTCCCGACTGACTACGAGCAGTACTTC.

The chain couples TRBV14 to TRBJ2-1; the D is unclear. This CDR3 contains 18 residues. Trimming removed 1 base from V and 0 bases from J, with 16 bases in between. Germline lookup yields CDR1 SGHDN and CDR2 FVKESK. CDR3: CASSQVAQTRLSYNEQFF. CDR3 nucleotide sequence: TGTGCCAGCAGCCAAGTTGCGCAAACTCGACTCTCCTACAATGAGCAGTTCTTC.

A remark on this clone: This CDR3 is also generated by other DNA sequences in the sample. V is TRBV5-1 and J is TRBJ1-6; D is unresolved. Trimming removed 3 bases at V and 5 bases at J, with 12 bases between. CDR1 and CDR2 from the germline V gene are SGHRS and YFSETQ. CDR3 length equals 15 residues. CDR3 sequence reads: CASSSSATNNSPLHF. DNA for the CDR3: TGCGCCAGCAGCTCAAGTGCGACAAATAATTCACCCCTCCACTTT. The full variable domain, rest sourced from reference TRBV5-1 and TRBJ1-6, is KAGVTQTPRYLIKTRGQQVTLSCSPISGHRSVSWYQQTPGQGLQFLFEYFSETQRNKGNFPGRFSGRQFSNSRSEMNVSTLELGDSALYLCASSSSATNNSPLHFGNGTRLTVT.

This clone occurred a few times. CDR3 nucleotide sequence: TGTGCCAGCAACACCCAGGCAGTCGACACTTATACGCAGTATTTT. It encodes CASNTQAVDTYTQYF. This chain joins TRBV7-9 and TRBJ2-3, with no clear D. The V and J ends lost 7 bases and 7 bases respectively, with 21 bases between them. CDR3 length equals 15 residues. Germline assignment: CDR1 SEHNR and CDR2 FQNEAQ (reference sequence).

For the CDR3, the DNA is TGTGCCAGCAGAGAATCCGGGACAGGGGGGAGGAACACCGGGGAGCTGTTTTTT. Encoded protein: CASRESGTGGRNTGELFF. This sequence joins TRBV27 and TRBJ2-2, with 11 bases identical to TRBD1. The CDR3 sequence is 18 residues long. The germline V gene encodes CDR1 MNHEY and CDR2 SMNVEV (reference sequence). Germline trimming cut 6 bases from V and 1 base from J; bases unmatched to any gene: 10.

The chain employs TRBV6-5 and TRBJ1-5, with TRBD1 as a possible D gene (6 bases). The CDR3 runs 12 residues. CDR1 is MNHEY and CDR2 is SVGAGI in the germline V gene. V was trimmed by 8 bases and J by 4 bases, leaving 9 bases between them. The chain's CDR3 is CASQGPNQPQHF. The CDR3 bases are TGTGCCAGCCAGGGGCCGAATCAGCCCCAGCATTTT.

The chain employs TRBV18 and TRBJ2-1, with TRBD2 identical over 7 bases. The germline gives CDR1 KGHSH, CDR2 LQKENI. The length of the CDR3 is 15 residues. V gave up 3 bases and J gave up 3 bases; unmatched junction bases: 5. This CDR3 is CASSPRGGGYNEQFF. The CDR3 DNA reads as TGTGCCAGCTCACCCCGAGGCGGGGGCTACAATGAGCAGTTCTTC.

The V gene is TRBV5-6, the J gene TRBJ2-3; 7 positions agree with TRBD1. Trimming took 3 bases from V and 3 from J; bases not matched to a gene: 4. The CDR3 consists of 14 residues. Germline lookup yields CDR1 SGHDT and CDR2 YYEEEE. CDR3 residues: CASSWDSPTDTQYF. In DNA, the CDR3 is TGTGCCAGCAGCTGGGACAGCCCAACAGATACGCAGTATTTT.

The chain has TRBV5-4 and TRBJ2-5; the D gene is possibly TRBD2 (5 bases). CDR1 is SGHNT, CDR2 YYREEE, per germline (reference sequence). V gave up 4 bases and J gave up 3 bases, with 13 bases separating them. The CDR3 covers 14 residues. The DNA of the CDR3 is TGTGCCAGCAGCCCCCGGTTCGGGGAAGAGACCCAGTACTTC. Translation: CASSPRFGEETQYF.

The chain recombines TRBV5-1 with TRBJ1-1, with TRBD1 identical over 10 bases. Germline CDR1 SGHRS, CDR2 YFSETQ. This CDR3 region has 18 residues. V lost 10 bases, J lost 12 bases, and 30 bases stayed unmatched. The CDR3 spells CAGPSLRFIVGRQGATFF. DNA for the CDR3: TGCGCCGGACCCAGCTTGCGTTTCATAGTGGGGCGACAGGGGGCGACTTTCTTT.

This clone was observed a handful of times. The chain employs TRBV7-9 and TRBJ1-5; maybe TRBD1 (5 bases). This CDR3 contains 14 residues. Germline CDR1 is SEHNR and CDR2 is FQNEAQ (reference sequence). Trimming cost V 5 bases and J 0 bases, with 8 bases left between them. For the CDR3, the DNA is TGTGCCAGCAGCGCCGACAGTAGCAATCAGCCCCAGCATTTT. As protein: CASSADSSNQPQHF.

Only a few counts were recorded for this clone. The chain employs TRBV6-5 and TRBJ2-7, with D perhaps TRBD1 (7 bases). Germline lookup yields CDR1 MNHEY and CDR2 SVGAGI. The CDR3 has 13 residues. V lost 8 bases and J lost 1, with 12 bases in between. CDR3 sequence reads: CASATGRSYEQYF. In DNA form, the CDR3 reads TGTGCCAGCGCGACAGGGAGGTCCTACGAGCAGTACTTC.

This chain joins TRBV4-3 and TRBJ1-4; 7 bases match TRBD1. The germline V gene has CDR1 LGHNA and CDR2 YSLEER. V lost 0 bases to trimming and J lost 5 bases; unmatched junction nucleotides: 9. This CDR3 has 17 residues. In DNA, the CDR3 is TGCGCCAGCAGCCAAGACCCTGGGACAGCCCTAAATGAAAAACTGTTTTTT. As protein: CASSQDPGTALNEKLFF.

In its sample, this clone ranks as medium-sized. The chain uses TRBV5-1 and TRBJ2-1; D is ambiguous. Germline CDR1 is SGHRS and CDR2 is YFSETQ. There are 15 residues in the CDR3. Trimming cost V 2 bases and J 6 bases, with 15 bases left between them. The CDR3 loop is CASSLEVPSGNEQFF. CDR3 DNA: TGCGCCAGCAGCTTAGAAGTCCCCTCGGGCAATGAGCAGTTCTTC. Based on the CDR3 plus reference TRBV5-1 and TRBJ2-1, the full variable domain is KAGVTQTPRYLIKTRGQQVTLSCSPISGHRSVSWYQQTPGQGLQFLFEYFSETQRNKGNFPGRFSGRQFSNSRSEMNVSTLELGDSALYLCASSLEVPSGNEQFFGPGTRLTVL.

The chain couples TRBV15 to TRBJ2-1, with D perhaps TRBD2 (7 bases). The CDR3 extends over 18 amino acids. V dropped 1 base and J dropped 0 bases, with 16 bases sitting between them. The germline gives CDR1 LNHNV, CDR2 YYDKDF (reference sequence). CDR3 nucleotides: TGTGCCACCAGCAGAGGAGGGGGGAGGGCAGGCTCCTACAATGAGCAGTTCTTC. Encoded protein: CATSRGGGRAGSYNEQFF.

The DNA for the CDR3 is TGTGCCAGCAGCCCATCAGCGGCCTCCTACGAGCAGTACTTC. It specifies CASSPSAASYEQYF. The gene calls are TRBV25-1 and TRBJ2-7, with a tentative D call TRBD2 (5 bases). V was shortened by 6 bases and J by 0 bases, with 12 bases between the two germline ends. CDR1 and CDR2 from the germline V gene are MGHDK and SYGVNS. This CDR3 has 14 amino acids.

The V gene is TRBV5-1, the J gene TRBJ2-7, with D possibly matching TRBD2 (6 bases). Germline V gene data show CDR1 as SGHRS and CDR2 as YFSETQ. V lost 4 bases to trimming and J lost 7 bases, with 18 bases between them. This CDR3 region has 14 residues. CDR3: CASSPAGTGREQYF. The CDR3 DNA is TGCGCCAGCAGCCCGGCCGGGACGGGGAGGGAGCAGTACTTC.

J is TRBJ2-7 and V is TRBV25-1; D gene unclear. V lost 3 bases, J lost 3 bases, and 3 bases lay in between. The V gene's germline CDR1 is MGHDK and CDR2 SYGVNS. This CDR3 is 11 amino acids long. In nucleotides, the CDR3 is TGTGCCAGCAGTGACCACTACGAGCAGTACTTC. As protein: CASSDHYEQYF.

The chain carries TRBV6-5 and TRBJ2-7, with 9 bases that match TRBD1. The CDR3 runs to 14 residues. Germline V gene lookup returns CDR1 MNHEY and CDR2 SVGAGI. The J segment lost 1 base and the V segment lost 8 bases, leaving 6 bases of the junction unmatched. CDR3 sequence (DNA): TGTGCCAGCGGCCGGGACAGGGCTTCCTACGAGCAGTACTTC. The encoded protein is CASGRDRASYEQYF.

The V call is TRBV2, the J call TRBJ1-5; 7 bases align to TRBD1. The junction had 2 bases not matched to a gene; V was cut back by 4 bases and J by 5 bases. This CDR3 is 13 amino acids long. Germline CDR1 reads SNHLY; CDR2 reads FYNNEI. CDR3 protein: CASSGTGYQPQHF. In nucleotides, the CDR3 is TGTGCCAGCAGTGGGACAGGATATCAGCCCCAGCATTTT.

The chain couples TRBV4-1 to TRBJ2-3; 8 bases map to TRBD1. The trim removed 2 bases at V and 2 bases at J, leaving 9 bases unmatched. The CDR3 extends over 17 amino acids. In germline, CDR1 is MGHRA, CDR2 YSYEKL. CDR3 sequence: CASSQHKTGGPTDTQYF. The CDR3 bases are TGCGCCAGCAGCCAACATAAAACAGGGGGGCCCACAGATACGCAGTATTTT.

The gene calls are TRBV25-1 and TRBJ1-3, with D uncertain. V lost 7 bases and J lost 3, with 13 bases in between. The CDR3 is 14 residues long. Germline loops: CDR1 MGHDK, CDR2 SYGVNS. Written as DNA, the CDR3 is TGTGCCAGCACCAGATCGGGGTTTGGAAACACCATATATTTT. Amino acids: CASTRSGFGNTIYF. Complete variable domain (other parts from reference TRBV25-1 and TRBJ1-3): EADIYQTPRYLVIGTGKKITLECSQTMGHDKMYWYQQDPGMELHLIHYSYGVNSTEKGDLSSESTVSRIRTEHFPLTLESARPSHTSQYLCASTRSGFGNTIYFGEGSWLTVV.

This clone has just a few counts. V is TRBV7-2 and J is TRBJ2-7, with 10 bases identical to TRBD2. Trimming took 1 base from V and 3 from J; bases not matched to a gene: 0. Germline V gene data show CDR1 as SGHTA and CDR2 as FQGNSA. This CDR3 spans 14 amino acids. CDR3 in DNA: TGTGCCAGCAGCTTAGGACTAGCGGGCTACGAGCAGTACTTC. It specifies CASSLGLAGYEQYF.

In DNA form, the CDR3 reads TGTGCCAGCAGTTTCCGGGGATCGACGAGATCTGGAAACACCATATATTTT. Its protein product is CASSFRGSTRSGNTIYF. The chain uses TRBV27 and TRBJ1-3; no clear D. The germline gives CDR1 MNHEY, CDR2 SMNVEV (reference sequence). V lost 3 bases to trimming and J lost 1 base, with 16 bases between them. The CDR3 length is 17 residues.

The gene calls are TRBV2 and TRBJ2-7, with D unresolved. This CDR3 is 13 amino acids long. Trimming took 7 bases from V and 0 from J, leaving 10 bases between them. Looked up from germline, CDR1 is SNHLY and CDR2 is FYNNEI. The CDR3, as DNA: TGTGCCAGCACAGTGGCGGACTCCTACGAGCAGTACTTC. Its protein is CASTVADSYEQYF.